Sequencing of this TCR beta chain was carried out in a study of vaccination and CD4 T cells after COVID-19. This clonotype was found a few times. What it recognizes is unknown. The CDR3 is 20 residues long. Germline V lookup: CDR1 MNHNS, CDR2 SASEGT. V lost 6 bases to trimming and J lost 2 bases; unmatched junction nucleotides: 16. Sequence data for DNA of cultured CD4+ T cells were generated by the Oncomine TCR Beta short-read assay. From CD4+ T cells that had been cultured, genomic DNA was extracted. One entry per CDR3 protein, called by TCRdb with MiXCR from the PCR reads. There are about 8,800 distinct CDR3 sequences in the sample; about half occur only once, and more than 6% lies in the top ten. The treatment is: roughly ten-day PBMC culture with coronavirus spike peptide pools or control peptides (ViraFEST assay). Expansion of antigen-specific T cells with peptide pools by ViraFEST preceded sequencing of TCRs.

The TCR sequence derives from a human donor who had recovered from COVID-19. The gene calls are TRBV6-1 and TRBJ2-6, with 10 bases aligning to TRBD1. Sequences were obtained from CD4+ T cells from blood, cultured in vitro. This chain's CDR3 is CASRPDRGQKAWAGANVLTF. CDR3 DNA sequence: TGTGCCAGCAGGCCCGACAGGGGGCAAAAGGCCTGGGCTGGGGCCAACGTCCTGACTTTC.